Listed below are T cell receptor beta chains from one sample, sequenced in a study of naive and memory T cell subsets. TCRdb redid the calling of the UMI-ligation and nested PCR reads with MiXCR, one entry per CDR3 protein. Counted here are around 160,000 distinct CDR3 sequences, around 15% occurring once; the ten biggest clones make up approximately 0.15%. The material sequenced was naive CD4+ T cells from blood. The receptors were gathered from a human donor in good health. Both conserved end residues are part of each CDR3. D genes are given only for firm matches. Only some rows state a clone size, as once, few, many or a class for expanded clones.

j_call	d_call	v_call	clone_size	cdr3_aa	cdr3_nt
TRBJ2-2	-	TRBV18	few	CASSPTVAGELFF	TGTGCCAGCTCACCGACAGTTGCCGGGGAGCTGTTTTTT
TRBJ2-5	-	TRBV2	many	CASRGPGTLETQYF	TGTGCCAGCAGAGGTCCCGGGACTTTAGAGACCCAGTACTTC
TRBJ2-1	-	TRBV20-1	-	CSARDTQGNEQFF	TGCAGTGCTAGAGATACACAGGGCAATGAGCAGTTCTTC
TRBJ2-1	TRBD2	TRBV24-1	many	CATSESGTSGREEQFF	TGTGCCACCAGTGAATCTGGGACTAGCGGGAGGGAAGAGCAGTTCTTC
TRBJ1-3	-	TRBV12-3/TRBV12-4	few	CASSAPGNTIYF	TGTGCCAGCAGCGCCCCTGGAAACACCATATATTTT
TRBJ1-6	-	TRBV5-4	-	CASSPPPHGSPLHF	TGTGCCAGCAGCCCTCCGCCCCACGGGTCACCCCTCCACTTT
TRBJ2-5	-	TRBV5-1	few	CASSFGDLAGETQYF	TGCGCCAGCAGCTTTGGCGACCTAGCTGGAGAGACCCAGTACTTC
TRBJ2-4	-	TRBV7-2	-	CASSSKGIGKNIQYF	TGTGCCAGCAGCTCTAAGGGGATAGGCAAAAACATTCAGTACTTC
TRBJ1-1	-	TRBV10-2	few	CASSEWDVHGAFF	TGCGCCAGCAGTGAGTGGGACGTCCATGGGGCCTTCTTT
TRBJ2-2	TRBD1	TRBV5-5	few	CASNRGTGATGELFF	TGTGCCAGCAACCGGGGGACAGGGGCCACCGGGGAGCTGTTTTTT
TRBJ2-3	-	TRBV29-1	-	CSVEAYGIATYTQYF	TGCAGCGTTGAAGCCTATGGGATCGCCACCTATACGCAGTATTTT